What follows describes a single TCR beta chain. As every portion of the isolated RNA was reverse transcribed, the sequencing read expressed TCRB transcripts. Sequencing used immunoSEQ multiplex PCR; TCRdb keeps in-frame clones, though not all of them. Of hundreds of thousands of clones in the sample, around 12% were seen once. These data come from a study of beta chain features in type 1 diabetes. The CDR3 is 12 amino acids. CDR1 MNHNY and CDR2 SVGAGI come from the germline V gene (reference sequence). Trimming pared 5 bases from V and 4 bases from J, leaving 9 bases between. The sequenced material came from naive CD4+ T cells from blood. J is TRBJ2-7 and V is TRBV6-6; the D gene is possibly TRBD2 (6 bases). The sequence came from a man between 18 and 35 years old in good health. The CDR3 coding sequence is TGTGCCAGCAGTCAAGGGACTTACGAGCAGTACTTC. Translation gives CASSQGTYEQYF.